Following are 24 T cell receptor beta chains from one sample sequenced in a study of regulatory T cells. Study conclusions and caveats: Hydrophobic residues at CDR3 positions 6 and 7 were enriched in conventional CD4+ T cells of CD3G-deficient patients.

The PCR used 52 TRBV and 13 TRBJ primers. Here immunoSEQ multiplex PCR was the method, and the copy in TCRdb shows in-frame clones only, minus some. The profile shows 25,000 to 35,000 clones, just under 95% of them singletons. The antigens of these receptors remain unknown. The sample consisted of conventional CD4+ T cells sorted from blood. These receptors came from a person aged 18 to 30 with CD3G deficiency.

The CDR3 coding sequence is TGTGCCAGCAGTTCCGGACAGGTCAGCGAGCAGTACTTC. As protein: CASSSGQVSEQYF. This chain connects TRBV28 to TRBJ2-7, with 7 nucleotides matching TRBD1. Germline loops: CDR1 MDHEN, CDR2 SYDVKM. The length of the CDR3 is 13 residues. V trimming: 4 bases; J trimming: 6 bases; junction bases outside the gene matches: 6.

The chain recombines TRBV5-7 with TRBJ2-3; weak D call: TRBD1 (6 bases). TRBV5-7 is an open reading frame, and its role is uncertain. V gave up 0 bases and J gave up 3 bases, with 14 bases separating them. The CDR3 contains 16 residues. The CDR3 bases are TGTGCCAGCAGCTTGGAACAGGGAGATCGAACAGATACGCAGTATTTT. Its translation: CASSLEQGDRTDTQYF.

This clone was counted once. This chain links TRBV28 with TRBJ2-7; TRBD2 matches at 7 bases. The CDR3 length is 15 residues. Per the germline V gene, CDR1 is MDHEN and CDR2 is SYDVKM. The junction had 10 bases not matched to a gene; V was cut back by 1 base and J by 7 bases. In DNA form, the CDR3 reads TGTGCCAGCAGTTTATTCGGGGCGGGAGTCAGGGAGCAGTACTTC. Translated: CASSLFGAGVREQYF.

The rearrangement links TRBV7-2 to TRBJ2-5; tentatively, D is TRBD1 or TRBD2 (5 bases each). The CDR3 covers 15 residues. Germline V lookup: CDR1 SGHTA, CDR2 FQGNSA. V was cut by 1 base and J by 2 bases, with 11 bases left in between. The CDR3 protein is CASSLGGALQETQYF. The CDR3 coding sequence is TGTGCCAGCAGCTTAGGAGGGGCCTTACAAGAGACCCAGTACTTC.

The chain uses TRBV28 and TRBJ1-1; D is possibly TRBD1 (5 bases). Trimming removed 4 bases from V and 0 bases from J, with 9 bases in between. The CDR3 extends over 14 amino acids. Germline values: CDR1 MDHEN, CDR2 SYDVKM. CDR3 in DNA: TGTGCCAGCAGTTCAGACAGACTGAACACTGAAGCTTTCTTT. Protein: CASSSDRLNTEAFF.

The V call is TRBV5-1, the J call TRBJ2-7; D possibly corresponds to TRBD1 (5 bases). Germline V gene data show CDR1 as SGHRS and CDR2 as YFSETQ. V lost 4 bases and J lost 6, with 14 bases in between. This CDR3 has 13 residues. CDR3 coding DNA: TGCGCCAGCAGCCCGGACAACCGTCCCGAGCAGTACTTC. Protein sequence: CASSPDNRPEQYF.

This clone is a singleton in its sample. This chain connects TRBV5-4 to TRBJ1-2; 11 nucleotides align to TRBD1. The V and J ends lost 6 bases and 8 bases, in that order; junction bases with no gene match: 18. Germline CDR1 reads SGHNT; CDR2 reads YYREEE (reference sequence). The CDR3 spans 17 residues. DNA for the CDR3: TGTGCCAGCACAACGGAACGCGGGGGACAGGGGGTTGTCGGCTACACCTTC. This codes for CASTTERGGQGVVGYTF. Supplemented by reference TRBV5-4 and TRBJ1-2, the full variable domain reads ETGVTQSPTHLIKTRGQQVTLRCSSQSGHNTVSWYQQALGQGPQFIFQYYREEENGRGNFPPRFSGLQFPNYSSELNVNALELDDSALYLCASTTERGGQGVVGYTFGSGTRLTVV.

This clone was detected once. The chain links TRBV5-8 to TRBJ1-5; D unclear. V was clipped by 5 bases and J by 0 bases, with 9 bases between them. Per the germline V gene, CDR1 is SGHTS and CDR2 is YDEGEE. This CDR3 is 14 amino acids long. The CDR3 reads CASRVLYSNQPQHF. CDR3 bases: TGTGCCAGCAGGGTACTCTATAGCAATCAGCCCCAGCATTTT.

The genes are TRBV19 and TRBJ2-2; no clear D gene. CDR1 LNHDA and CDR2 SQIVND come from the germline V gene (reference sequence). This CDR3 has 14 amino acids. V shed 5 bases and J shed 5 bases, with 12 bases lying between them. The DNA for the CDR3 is TGTGCCAGTAGTCGTAACTACCGGACCGGGGAGCTGTTTTTT. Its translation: CASSRNYRTGELFF. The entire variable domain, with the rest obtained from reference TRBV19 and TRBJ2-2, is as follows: DGGITQSPKYLFRKEGQNVTLSCEQNLNHDAMYWYRQDPGQGLRLIYYSQIVNDFQKGDIAEGYSVSREKKESFPLTVTSAQKNPTAFYLCASSRNYRTGELFFGEGSRLTVL.

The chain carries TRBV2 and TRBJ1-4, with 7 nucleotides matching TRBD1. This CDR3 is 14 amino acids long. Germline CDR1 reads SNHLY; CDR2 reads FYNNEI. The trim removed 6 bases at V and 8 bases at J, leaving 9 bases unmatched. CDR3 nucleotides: TGTGCCAGCAGGTCAGGGGGTCTGAAGGAAAAACTGTTTTTT. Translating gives CASRSGGLKEKLFF.

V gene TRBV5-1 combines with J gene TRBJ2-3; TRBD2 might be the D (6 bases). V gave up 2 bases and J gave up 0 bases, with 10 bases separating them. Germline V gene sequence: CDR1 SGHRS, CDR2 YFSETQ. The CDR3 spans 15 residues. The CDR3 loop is CASSFRGLSTDTQYF. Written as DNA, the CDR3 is TGCGCCAGCAGCTTTAGGGGACTTAGCACAGATACGCAGTATTTT.

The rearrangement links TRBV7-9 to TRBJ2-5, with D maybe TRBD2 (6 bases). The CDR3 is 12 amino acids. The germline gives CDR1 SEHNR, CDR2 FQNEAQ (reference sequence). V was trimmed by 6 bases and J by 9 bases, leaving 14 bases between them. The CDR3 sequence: CASSLRGGAQYF. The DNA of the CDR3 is TGTGCCAGCAGTCTGCGGGGTGGGGCCCAGTACTTC. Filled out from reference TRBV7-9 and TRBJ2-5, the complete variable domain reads DTGVSQNPRHKITKRGQNVTFRCDPISEHNRLYWYRQTLGQGPEFLTYFQNEAQLEKSRLLSDRFSAERPKGSFSTLEIQRTEQGDSAMYLCASSLRGGAQYFGPGTRLLVL.

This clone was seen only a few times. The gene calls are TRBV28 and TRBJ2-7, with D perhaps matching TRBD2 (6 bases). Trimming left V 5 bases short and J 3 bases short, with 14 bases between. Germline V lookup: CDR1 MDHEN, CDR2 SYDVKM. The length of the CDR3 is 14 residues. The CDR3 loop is CASSPGGDLYEQYF. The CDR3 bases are TGTGCCAGCAGTCCTGGCGGGGACCTCTACGAGCAGTACTTC.

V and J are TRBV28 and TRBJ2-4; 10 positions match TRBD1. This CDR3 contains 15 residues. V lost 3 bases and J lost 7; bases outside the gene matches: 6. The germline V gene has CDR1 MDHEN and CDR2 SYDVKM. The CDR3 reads CASSFARTGGNIQYF. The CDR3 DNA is TGTGCCAGCAGTTTTGCCCGGACAGGGGGGAACATTCAGTACTTC.

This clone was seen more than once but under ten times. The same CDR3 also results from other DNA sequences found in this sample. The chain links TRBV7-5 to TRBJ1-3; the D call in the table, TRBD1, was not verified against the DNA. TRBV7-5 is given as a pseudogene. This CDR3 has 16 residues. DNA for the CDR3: TGTGCCAGACCTTTCGACAGACCCATCTCTGGAAACACCATATATTTT. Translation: CARPFDRPISGNTIYF.

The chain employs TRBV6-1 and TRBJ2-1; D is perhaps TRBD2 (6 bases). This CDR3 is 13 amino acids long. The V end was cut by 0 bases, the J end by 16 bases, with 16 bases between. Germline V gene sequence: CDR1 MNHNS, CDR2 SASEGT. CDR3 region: CASSEAGGAAVFF. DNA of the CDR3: TGTGCCAGCAGTGAAGCCGGAGGGGCGGCCGTTTTCTTC.

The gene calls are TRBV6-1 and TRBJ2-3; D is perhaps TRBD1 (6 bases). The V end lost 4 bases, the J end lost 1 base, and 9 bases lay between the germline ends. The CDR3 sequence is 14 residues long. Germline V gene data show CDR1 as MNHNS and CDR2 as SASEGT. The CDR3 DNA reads TGTGCCAGCAGTGGCAACAGGGGCACAGATACGCAGTATTTT. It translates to CASSGNRGTDTQYF.

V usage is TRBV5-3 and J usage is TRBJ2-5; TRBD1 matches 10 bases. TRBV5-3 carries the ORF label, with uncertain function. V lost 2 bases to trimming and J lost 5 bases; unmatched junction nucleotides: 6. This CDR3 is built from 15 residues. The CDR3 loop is CARSFFDRGLETQYF. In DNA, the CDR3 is TGTGCCAGAAGCTTCTTTGACAGGGGGCTTGAGACCCAGTACTTC.

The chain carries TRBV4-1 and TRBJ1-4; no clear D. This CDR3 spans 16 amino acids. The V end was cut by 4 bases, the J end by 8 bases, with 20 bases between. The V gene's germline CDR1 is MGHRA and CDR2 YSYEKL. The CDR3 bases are TGCGCCAGCAGCCCCCAACCGGGGATAAATAGGGAAAAACTGTTTTTT. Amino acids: CASSPQPGINREKLFF.

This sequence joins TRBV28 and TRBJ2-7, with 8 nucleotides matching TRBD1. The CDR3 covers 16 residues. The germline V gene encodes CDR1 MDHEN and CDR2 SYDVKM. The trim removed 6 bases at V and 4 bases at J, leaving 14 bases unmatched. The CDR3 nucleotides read TGTGCCAGCAGCCCCCATACAGGGGGATCGTCGTACGAGCAGTACTTC. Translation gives CASSPHTGGSSYEQYF.

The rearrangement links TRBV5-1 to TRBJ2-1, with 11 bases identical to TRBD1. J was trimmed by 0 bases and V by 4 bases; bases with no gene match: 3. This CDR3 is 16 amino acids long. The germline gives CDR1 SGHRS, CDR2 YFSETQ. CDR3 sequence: CASSPGQGGSYNEQFF. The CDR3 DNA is TGCGCCAGCAGCCCGGGACAGGGGGGCTCCTACAATGAGCAGTTCTTC.

CDR3 amino acids: CASSLSRDRARSSYEQYV. Here the CDR3 DNA reads TGTGCCAGCAGCCTGTCCCGGGACAGGGCTAGAAGCTCCTACGAGCAGTACGTC. The chain employs TRBV21-1 and TRBJ2-7; the table's D call, TRBD1, was not checked against the DNA. TRBV21-1 is assigned pseudogene status. The CDR3 spans 18 residues.

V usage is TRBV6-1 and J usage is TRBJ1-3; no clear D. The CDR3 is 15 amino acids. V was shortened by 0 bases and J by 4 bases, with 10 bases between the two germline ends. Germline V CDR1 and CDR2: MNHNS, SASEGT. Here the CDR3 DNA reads TGTGCCAGCAGTGAAGCGGAAGAGAGAGGAAACACCATATATTTT. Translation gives CASSEAEERGNTIYF.

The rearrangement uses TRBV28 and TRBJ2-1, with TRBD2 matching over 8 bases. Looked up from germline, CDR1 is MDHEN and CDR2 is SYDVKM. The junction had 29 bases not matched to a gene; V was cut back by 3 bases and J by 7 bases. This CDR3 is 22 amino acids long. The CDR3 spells CASSFRYRVDRKTTPGGNEQFF. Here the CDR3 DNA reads TGTGCCAGCAGTTTCCGTTATAGGGTAGACCGAAAGACAACGCCGGGAGGGAATGAGCAGTTCTTC.